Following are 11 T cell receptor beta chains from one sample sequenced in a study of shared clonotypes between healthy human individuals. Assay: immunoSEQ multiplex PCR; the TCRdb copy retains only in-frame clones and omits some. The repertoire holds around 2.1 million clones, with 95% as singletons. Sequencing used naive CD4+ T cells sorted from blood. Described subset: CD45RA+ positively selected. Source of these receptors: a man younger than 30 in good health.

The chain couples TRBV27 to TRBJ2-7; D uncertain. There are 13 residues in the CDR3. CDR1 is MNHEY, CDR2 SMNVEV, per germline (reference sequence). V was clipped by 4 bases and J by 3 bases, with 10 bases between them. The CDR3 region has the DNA TGTGCCAGCAGTTCTCTCCCCGTCTACGAGCAGTACTTC. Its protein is CASSSLPVYEQYF.

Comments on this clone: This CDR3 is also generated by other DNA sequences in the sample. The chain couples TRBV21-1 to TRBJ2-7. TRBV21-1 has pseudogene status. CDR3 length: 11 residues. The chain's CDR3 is CASSKRSEQYF. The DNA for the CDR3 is TGTGCCAGCAGCAAAAGATCTGAGCAGTACTTC.

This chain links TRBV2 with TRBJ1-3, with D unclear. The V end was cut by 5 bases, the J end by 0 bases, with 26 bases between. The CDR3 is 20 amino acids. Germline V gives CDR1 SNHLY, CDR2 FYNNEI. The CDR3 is CASSHILPTPVKSSGNTIYF. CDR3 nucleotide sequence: TGTGCCAGCAGTCACATCCTCCCAACACCGGTAAAGAGCTCTGGAAACACCATATATTTT.

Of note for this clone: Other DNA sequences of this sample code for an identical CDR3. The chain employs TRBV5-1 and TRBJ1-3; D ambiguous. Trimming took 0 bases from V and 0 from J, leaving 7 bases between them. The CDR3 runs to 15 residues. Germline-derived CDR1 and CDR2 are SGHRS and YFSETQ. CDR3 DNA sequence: TGCGCCAGCAGCTTGGCCCCAAGCTCTGGAAACACCATATATTTT. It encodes CASSLAPSSGNTIYF. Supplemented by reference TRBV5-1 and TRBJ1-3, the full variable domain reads KAGVTQTPRYLIKTRGQQVTLSCSPISGHRSVSWYQQTPGQGLQFLFEYFSETQRNKGNFPGRFSGRQFSNSRSEMNVSTLELGDSALYLCASSLAPSSGNTIYFGEGSWLTVV.

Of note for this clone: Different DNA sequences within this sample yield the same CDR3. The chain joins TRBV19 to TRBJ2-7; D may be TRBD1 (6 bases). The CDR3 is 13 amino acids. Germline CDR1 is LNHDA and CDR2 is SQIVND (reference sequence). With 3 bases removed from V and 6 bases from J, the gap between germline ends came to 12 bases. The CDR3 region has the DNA TGTGCCAGTAGTATCTCAGGGGCCAGCGAGCAGTACTTC. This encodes CASSISGASEQYF.

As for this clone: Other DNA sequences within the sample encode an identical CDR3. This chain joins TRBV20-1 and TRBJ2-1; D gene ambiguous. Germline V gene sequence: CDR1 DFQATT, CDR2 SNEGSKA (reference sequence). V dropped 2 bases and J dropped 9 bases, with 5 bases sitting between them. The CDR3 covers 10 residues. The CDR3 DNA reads TGCAGTGCTAGATTGGGTGAGCAGTTCTTC. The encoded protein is CSARLGEQFF.

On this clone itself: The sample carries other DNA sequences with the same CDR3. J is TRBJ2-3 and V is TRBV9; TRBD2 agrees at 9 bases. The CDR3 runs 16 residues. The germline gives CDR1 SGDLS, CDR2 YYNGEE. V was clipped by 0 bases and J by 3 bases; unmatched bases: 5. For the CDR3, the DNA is TGTGCCAGCAGCGTAGGTAATAGCGGGGGTACAGATACGCAGTATTTT. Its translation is CASSVGNSGGTDTQYF.

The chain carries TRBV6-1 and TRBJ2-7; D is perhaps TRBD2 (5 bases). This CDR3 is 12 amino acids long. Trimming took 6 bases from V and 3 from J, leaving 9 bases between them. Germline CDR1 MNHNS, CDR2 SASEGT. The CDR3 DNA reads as TGTGCCAGCAGATTCGAGGGCTACGAGCAGTACTTC. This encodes CASRFEGYEQYF.

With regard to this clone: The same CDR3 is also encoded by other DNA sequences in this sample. The DNA for the CDR3 is TGCGCCAGCAGCTTAGAAGGGAGCTCTGGAAACACCATATATTTT. Its protein product is CASSLEGSSGNTIYF. The J gene is TRBJ1-3, the V gene TRBV5-1; D call uncertain. Per germline, CDR1 SGHRS and CDR2 YFSETQ. The CDR3 contains 15 residues. Trimming removed 2 bases from V and 0 bases from J, with 9 bases in between.

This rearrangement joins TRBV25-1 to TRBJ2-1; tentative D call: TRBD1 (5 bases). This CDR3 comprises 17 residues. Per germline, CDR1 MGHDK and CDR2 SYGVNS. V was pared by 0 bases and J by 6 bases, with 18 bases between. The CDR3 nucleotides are TGTGCCAGCAGTGAATACCCTAGAGGACAAGTGGTCAATGAGCAGTTCTTC. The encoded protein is CASSEYPRGQVVNEQFF.

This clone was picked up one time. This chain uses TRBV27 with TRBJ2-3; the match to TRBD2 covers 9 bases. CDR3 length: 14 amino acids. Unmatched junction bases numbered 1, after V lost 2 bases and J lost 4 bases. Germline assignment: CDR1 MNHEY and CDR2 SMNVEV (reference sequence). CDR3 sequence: CASSLRLAADTQYF. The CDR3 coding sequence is TGTGCCAGCAGTTTACGACTAGCGGCAGATACGCAGTATTTT.